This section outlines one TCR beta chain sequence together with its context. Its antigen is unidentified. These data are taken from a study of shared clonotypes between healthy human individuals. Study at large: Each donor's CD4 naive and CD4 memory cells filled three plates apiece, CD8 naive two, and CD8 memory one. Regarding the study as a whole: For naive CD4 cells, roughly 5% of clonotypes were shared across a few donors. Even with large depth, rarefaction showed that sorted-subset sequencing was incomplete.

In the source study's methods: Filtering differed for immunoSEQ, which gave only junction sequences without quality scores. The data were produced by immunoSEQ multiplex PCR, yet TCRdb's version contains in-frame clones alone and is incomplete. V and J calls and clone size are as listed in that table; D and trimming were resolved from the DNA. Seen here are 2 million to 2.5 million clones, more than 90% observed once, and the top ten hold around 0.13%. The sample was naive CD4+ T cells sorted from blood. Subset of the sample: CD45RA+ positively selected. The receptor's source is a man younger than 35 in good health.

The CDR3 DNA is TGCGCCAGCAGTCACCGACAGTCGCAAGAGACCCAGTACTTC. This sequence encodes CASSHRQSQETQYF. V and J are TRBV23-1 and TRBJ2-5, with D possibly matching TRBD1 (5 bases). TRBV23-1 has ORF status, its function being uncertain. The V and J ends lost 3 bases and 2 bases respectively, with 10 bases between them. The CDR3 has 14 residues.